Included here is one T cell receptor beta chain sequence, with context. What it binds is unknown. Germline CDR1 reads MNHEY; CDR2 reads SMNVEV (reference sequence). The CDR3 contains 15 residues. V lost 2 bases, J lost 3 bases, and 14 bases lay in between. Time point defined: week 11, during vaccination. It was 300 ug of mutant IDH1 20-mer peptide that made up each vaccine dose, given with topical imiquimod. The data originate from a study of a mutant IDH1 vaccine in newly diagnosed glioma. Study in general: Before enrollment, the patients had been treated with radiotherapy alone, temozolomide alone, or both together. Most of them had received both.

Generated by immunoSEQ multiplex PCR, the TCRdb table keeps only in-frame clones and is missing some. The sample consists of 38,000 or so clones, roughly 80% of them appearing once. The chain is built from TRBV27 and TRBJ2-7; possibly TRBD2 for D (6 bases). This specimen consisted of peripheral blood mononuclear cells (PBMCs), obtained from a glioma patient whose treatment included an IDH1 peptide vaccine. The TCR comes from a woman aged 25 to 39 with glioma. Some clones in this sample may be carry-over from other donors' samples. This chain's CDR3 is CASSLGGARGYEQYF. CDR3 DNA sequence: TGTGCCAGCAGTTTAGGAGGGGCTAGGGGCTACGAGCAGTACTTC.